The clone carrying this TCR beta chain was observed a few times. The antigen remains unidentified. The sample is drawn from a study of T-cell memory formation after mild COVID-19. The study, taken as a whole, reports: The authors left the SARS-CoV-2 specificity of second-wave clones peaking on day 37 unconfirmed. CD8+ contracting clones occupied EMRA, while CD4+ ones occupied mainly CM and EM.

Constant-segment primers were used for 5'RACE, and the resulting TCR alpha and TCR beta cDNA libraries carried sample barcodes and UMIs. Each CDR3 protein is one row after TCRdb ran MiXCR on the 5' RACE reads. The data contain more than 80,000 distinct CDR3 sequences, 9.5% to 15% of them seen just once; the ten biggest clones take up 27%. The CDR3 covers 15 residues. V dropped 5 bases and J dropped 5; count of bases not matched to a gene: 9. CDR1 and CDR2 (germline): SQVTM, ANQGSEA. The sequence was collected from an adult woman who had mild COVID-19 (a few samples of this study predate the infection). Cell type and time point are not known. The sample comprised PBMCs or a T cell subset sorted from them (not recorded which). This sequence joins TRBV29-1 and TRBJ2-5; 12 bases are shared with TRBD2. CDR3 DNA: TGCAGCGTTTATGGACTAGCGGGGTCTTGGGAGACCCAGTACTTC. It yields the protein CSVYGLAGSWETQYF.